A single sample is the source of the 20 T cell receptor beta chains below, sequenced in a study of cytomegalovirus exposure and HLA in healthy donors. Both 60 Vbeta primers and 13 Jbeta primers went into the PCR. Assay: immunoSEQ multiplex PCR; the TCRdb copy retains only in-frame clones and omits some. This sample contains 75,000 to 95,000 clones. What was sequenced was PBMCs. The receptors shown here come from a woman aged 55-75 years in good health and CMV-seronegative.

The J gene is TRBJ2-7, the V gene TRBV6-1; 7 nucleotides line up with TRBD2. J lost 4 bases, V lost 6 bases, and 3 bases had no gene match. CDR1 is MNHNS and CDR2 is SASEGT in the germline V gene. The CDR3 runs to 12 residues. Here the CDR3 reads CASRWGGYEQYF. The CDR3 coding sequence is TGTGCCAGCAGATGGGGGGGATACGAGCAGTACTTC.

The chain employs TRBV2 and TRBJ2-5, with 9 bases matching TRBD1. The J call may be mistaken, given a closer DNA end match to TRBJ2-7. Germline V gene data show CDR1 as SNHLY and CDR2 as FYNNEI. The CDR3 runs 15 residues. The CDR3 sequence: CASSLHRGPSYEQYF. The CDR3, as DNA: TGTGCCAGCAGTTTACACAGGGGGCCCTCCTACGAGCAGTACTTC.

The CDR3 region is CASGIAGGPYEQYF. The CDR3, as DNA: TGTGCCAGCGGTATAGCGGGAGGGCCCTACGAGCAGTACTTC. The rearrangement links TRBV27 to TRBJ2-7; 11 nucleotides align to TRBD2. Germline V lookup: CDR1 MNHEY, CDR2 SMNVEV (reference sequence). CDR3 length equals 14 residues. V dropped 8 bases and J dropped 2; count of bases not matched to a gene: 5.

This sequence joins TRBV7-2 and TRBJ2-7, with TRBD1 matching over 9 bases. V lost 2 bases, J lost 6 bases, and 8 bases stayed unmatched. CDR1 and CDR2 from the germline V gene are SGHTA and FQGNSA. The CDR3 contains 15 residues. For the CDR3, the DNA is TGTGCCAGCAGCTTAAGCCCACAGGGGGCGGGCGAGCAGTACTTC. It codes for CASSLSPQGAGEQYF.

This chain uses TRBV14 with TRBJ2-7; 10 positions agree with TRBD1. The CDR3 runs to 17 residues. CDR1 and CDR2 (germline): SGHDN, FVKESK. Unmatched junction bases numbered 11, after V lost 2 bases and J lost 4 bases. The chain's CDR3 is CASSQPDRGLGVYEQYF. The CDR3 bases are TGTGCCAGCAGCCAACCCGACAGGGGGCTCGGTGTATACGAGCAGTACTTC.

The V and J genes are TRBV4-3 and TRBJ2-1, with 9 bases matching TRBD2. V was pared by 4 bases and J by 8 bases, with 9 bases of the junction left unmatched. Germline V lookup: CDR1 LGHNA, CDR2 YSLEER. CDR3 size: 15 residues. The CDR3 loop reads CASSPGTSWLYEQFF. CDR3 DNA sequence: TGCGCCAGCAGCCCCGGGACTAGCTGGCTCTATGAGCAGTTCTTC.

V is TRBV11-2 and J is TRBJ2-6, with 7 positions matching TRBD2. With V trimmed by 5 bases and J by 2 bases, 12 bases remained unmatched. The CDR3 is 18 amino acids. Germline CDR1 reads SGHAT; CDR2 reads FQNNGV. CDR3 sequence (DNA): TGTGCCAGCAGCATCCCGGGACTACTCACCGCTGGGGCCAACGTCCTGACTTTC. Its protein is CASSIPGLLTAGANVLTF.

V gene TRBV10-3 combines with J gene TRBJ2-2; D is perhaps TRBD2 (5 bases). The V end lost 0 bases, the J end lost 4 bases, and 9 bases lay between the germline ends. CDR1 ENHRY and CDR2 SYGVKD come from the germline V gene. This CDR3 contains 15 residues. CDR3 in DNA: TGTGCCATCAGTGAGTCAACGAGGGCCACCGGGGAGCTGTTTTTT. Protein: CAISESTRATGELFF.

The chain carries TRBV4-1 and TRBJ1-5; 9 nucleotides agree with TRBD1. V was clipped by 3 bases and J by 1 base; unmatched bases: 10. Germline V gene sequence: CDR1 MGHRA, CDR2 YSYEKL. CDR3 length: 18 amino acids. The CDR3 region has the DNA TGCGCCAGCAGCCATCCCTCCCCCGGGACAGGGAGCAATCAGCCCCAGCATTTT. The encoded protein is CASSHPSPGTGSNQPQHF.

The chain is built from TRBV27 and TRBJ2-1; TRBD1 matches 8 bases. With V trimmed by 2 bases and J by 2 bases, 8 bases remained unmatched. Per germline, CDR1 MNHEY and CDR2 SMNVEV (reference sequence). This CDR3 spans 17 amino acids. CDR3: CASSLRTGIKTYNEQFF. The DNA of the CDR3 is TGTGCCAGCAGTTTAAGGACAGGGATCAAAACCTACAATGAGCAGTTCTTC.

About this clone itself: This sample also contains other DNA sequences that code for the same CDR3. The chain recombines TRBV11-2 with TRBJ1-1, with D unclear. The germline gives CDR1 SGHAT, CDR2 FQNNGV. The CDR3 loop spans 13 amino acids. V gave up 6 bases and J gave up 3 bases, with 11 bases separating them. DNA for the CDR3: TGTGCCAGCAGTCCGGGGTTCGACACTGAAGCTTTCTTT. It translates to CASSPGFDTEAFF.

J is TRBJ2-1 and V is TRBV11-2; D is possibly TRBD2 (6 bases). Germline assignment: CDR1 SGHAT and CDR2 FQNNGV. The V end lost 0 bases, the J end lost 5 bases, and 11 bases lay between the germline ends. The CDR3 spans 15 residues. CDR3 sequence: CASSLEFGGHNEQFF. The CDR3 nucleotides are TGTGCCAGCAGCTTAGAATTCGGGGGACACAATGAGCAGTTCTTC. Full variable domain (missing parts from reference TRBV11-2 and TRBJ2-1): EAGVAQSPRYKIIEKRQSVAFWCNPISGHATLYWYQQILGQGPKLLIQFQNNGVVDDSQLPKDRFSAERLKGVDSTLKIQPAKLEDSAVYLCASSLEFGGHNEQFFGPGTRLTVL.

The chain joins TRBV15 to TRBJ1-2; 7 bases map to TRBD1. The CDR3 is made up of 13 amino acids. The ends lost 5 bases at V and 4 bases at J; junction bases unmatched: 4. Germline V gene lookup returns CDR1 LNHNV and CDR2 YYDKDF (reference sequence). The CDR3 loop reads CATSDDRAYGYTF. DNA for the CDR3: TGTGCCACCAGCGATGACAGGGCCTATGGCTACACCTTC.

In DNA form, the CDR3 reads TGTGCCAGCAGTTACTTGAGAAGCGGGGGGCCCTACGAGCAGTACTTC. Translated: CASSYLRSGGPYEQYF. The chain employs TRBV6-5 and TRBJ2-7; 9 nucleotides align to TRBD2. From germline, CDR1 is MNHEY and CDR2 SVGAGI. This CDR3 is built from 16 residues. Trimming at V came to 1 base and at J to 2 bases, leaving 6 bases not matched to a gene.

The chain joins TRBV7-9 to TRBJ2-1, with 9 nucleotides matching TRBD2. After removal of 3 bases from V and 5 bases from J, the junction contained 5 bases not matched to a gene. This CDR3 has 15 residues. In germline, CDR1 is SEHNR, CDR2 FQNEAQ (reference sequence). CDR3 residues: CASSFSGSGDNEQFF. CDR3 DNA: TGTGCCAGCAGCTTTAGCGGGAGTGGCGACAATGAGCAGTTCTTC. The variable domain in full, with the rest retrieved from reference TRBV7-9 and TRBJ2-1, is DTGVSQNPRHKITKRGQNVTFRCDPISEHNRLYWYRQTLGQGPEFLTYFQNEAQLEKSRLLSDRFSAERPKGSFSTLEIQRTEQGDSAMYLCASSFSGSGDNEQFFGPGTRLTVL.

The J gene is TRBJ2-3, the V gene TRBV21-1; the tabulated D call, TRBD2, remains unverified against the DNA. TRBV21-1 is a pseudogene segment. The CDR3 covers 19 residues. Here the CDR3 DNA reads TGTGCCAGCACCAACGAAGGACTAGCGGGACTTCGGGAAAGAGATACGCAGTATTTT. This codes for CASTNEGLAGLRERDTQYF.

The rearrangement joins TRBV7-2 to TRBJ2-5; TRBD2 aligns across 8 bases. With V trimmed by 4 bases and J by 5 bases, 6 bases remained unmatched. This CDR3 is built from 14 residues. CDR1 and CDR2 (germline): SGHTA, FQGNSA. CDR3 protein: CASSYGRGMETQYF. CDR3 DNA: TGTGCCAGCAGCTACGGGAGGGGTATGGAGACCCAGTACTTC.

The CDR3 sequence: CASSLAGGNYEQYF. The CDR3 nucleotides read TGTGCCAGCAGTTTAGCGGGGGGAAACTACGAGCAGTACTTC. This chain links TRBV28 with TRBJ2-7; 8 bases map to TRBD2. The length of the CDR3 is 14 residues. Unmatched junction bases numbered 3, after V lost 2 bases and J lost 3 bases. CDR1 and CDR2 (germline): MDHEN, SYDVKM.

The V gene is TRBV19, the J gene TRBJ1-5; maybe TRBD1 (5 bases). This CDR3 region has 14 residues. Germline CDR1 and CDR2: LNHDA and SQIVND (reference sequence). Trimming removed 5 bases at V and 4 bases at J, with 12 bases between. CDR3 nucleotide sequence: TGTGCCAGTAGTCTGGGGCCACCTAATCAGCCCCAGCATTTT. This translates into CASSLGPPNQPQHF.

The chain combines TRBV6-5 with TRBJ2-2; D may be TRBD2 (5 bases). The CDR3 runs to 14 residues. Germline CDR1 reads MNHEY; CDR2 reads SVGAGI. V was clipped by 2 bases and J by 1 base, with 5 bases between them. The CDR3 DNA sequence: TGTGCCAGCAGTTACCGGGAGAACACCGGGGAGCTGTTTTTT. It translates to CASSYRENTGELFF.